The T cell receptor (beta chain) under discussion was sequenced for a study of blood T cell repertoires in COVID-19. The germline V gene has CDR1 ENHRY and CDR2 SYGVKD. The CDR3 length is 14 residues. Trimming removed 2 bases from V and 4 bases from J; junction bases left unmatched: 3. This clone was recorded a few times. In the authors' workflow: By means of reference gene primer amplification, nucleated cell counts were estimated. Clones were read by immunoSEQ multiplex PCR, and TCRdb kept only the in-frame ones, dropping some. D and trimming were read from the DNA, whereas the V and J calls and clone size are those reported in that table. This sample has approximately 130,000 clones, with around 86% found just once. Individuals drawn from about 26 US areas were about 18 to 95 years old. Assignment of participants to cohorts was predicated upon participant-reported clinical history. Resolution of symptoms, clearance, or two negative PCRs was present in recovered Cohort 3 donors.

This TCR came from a man aged 30-40 years who had recovered from COVID-19. This chain uses TRBV10-3 with TRBJ1-2; TRBD1 agrees at 8 bases. Source material: PBMCs or T cells enriched from blood (not recorded which). CDR3 DNA sequence: TGTGCCATCAGTGAGGACGACAGGGGCTATGGCTACACCTTC. It is translated as CAISEDDRGYGYTF.